This T cell receptor beta chain came from a study of regulatory T cells in long-lasting Graves disease. General study findings and limits: Persistent Graves' disease cases displayed lower TCR diversity than newly diagnosed ones.

The V end was cut by 5 bases, the J end by 1 base, with 17 bases between. The CDR3 contains 16 residues. Time point specified: newly diagnosed GD, antithyroid drugs for less than 3 months. RNA isolated from PBMCs was used to make the TCR library. The authors drew patients from an endocrinology department in Xi'an, China. This clonotype was detected a few times. The antigen is unknown. According to the study, TCR beta libraries were built with iRepertoire HTBI primers and CDR3-region Arm-PCR. TCRdb reanalysed the multiplex PCR reads using MiXCR and keeps one entry per CDR3 protein. The sample contains a few hundred thousand distinct CDR3 sequences, roughly 12% of which appear only once. The same data also contributed to another study, on T cells in Graves' hyperthyroidism and ophthalmopathy. As reported in that work: Graves' hyperthyroidism was deemed stable given no ophthalmopathy progression within 18 months. It was a median about 7.1 months before onset that the model predicted ophthalmopathy.

The rearrangement joins TRBV12-3 or TRBV12-4 to TRBJ2-5; D call uncertain. The material sequenced was peripheral blood mononuclear cells (PBMCs), taken at new diagnosis, from a patient treated with antithyroid drugs. This TCR derives from a woman aged 18-29 years with Graves disease. CDR3 protein: CASSPSVGIGQETQYF. The CDR3 DNA follows: TGTGCCAGCAGTCCGTCTGTCGGCATCGGCCAAGAGACCCAGTACTTC.